The rows below give T cell receptor beta chains drawn from one sample of a study of CD4 T cells in relation to SARS-CoV-2 and coronaviruses. Using immunoSEQ multiplex PCR, the repertoire was profiled, and TCRdb retains in-frame clones only, with some absent. The table shows 20,000 to 25,000 clones, with around 68% occurring only once. Their target antigens are unknown. Sequencing input: CD4+ T cells from PBMCs, cultured in vitro. These receptors were obtained from a human donor in good health. Each CDR3 is given with its conserved first and last residue.

V	J	CDR3
TRBV10-2	TRBJ2-7	CASKDSSGPSLDEQYF
TRBV6-1	TRBJ2-7	CASSGRLAGAPPEQYF
TRBV18	TRBJ2-1	CASSPLRSSYNEQFF
TRBV4-3	TRBJ2-2	CASSQWGTGELFF
TRBV5-1	TRBJ2-2	CASREGTGELFF
TRBV4-2	TRBJ2-7	CASSPLGVYEQYF
TRBV29-1	TRBJ1-2	CSVFRQGGNGYTF
TRBV4-3	TRBJ2-4	CASSQVGGGNSNIQYF
TRBV19	TRBJ1-2	CASFISSHTGQDRYGYTF
TRBV6-1	TRBJ1-2	CASSERGDPGYTF
TRBV5-1	TRBJ1-5	CASTEQGGNQPQHF
TRBV9	TRBJ2-3	CASSVEAAADTQYF
TRBV5-6	TRBJ2-5	CASSHTQLSGETQYF
TRBV7-9	TRBJ2-1	CASSDRGSSYNEQFF
TRBV27	TRBJ1-1	CASSSPGGNTEAFF
TRBV19	TRBJ2-5	CASSPTNTQETQYF
TRBV3-1/TRBV3-2	TRBJ2-3	CASSSGGIIDTQYF
TRBV5-6	TRBJ1-2	CASNKVGQGNYGYTF
TRBV5-4	TRBJ2-1	CASSRVPLLAGEINEQFF
TRBV10-2	TRBJ2-1	CASSELPGLAGRNEQFF
TRBV9	TRBJ2-5	CASSVSERGRVGAQYF
TRBV7-9	TRBJ2-5	CSTSWGYETQYF
TRBV6-1	TRBJ1-3	CASSEMVWSGNTIYF
TRBV18	TRBJ2-1	CASSPIAGAYNEQFF
TRBV7-2	TRBJ1-1	CASSFSRQNTEAFF
TRBV30	TRBJ1-5	CAWSVGGGQPQHF
TRBV4-1	TRBJ1-6	CASSQDTGSNSPLHF
TRBV7-2	TRBJ2-3	CASSLARDSDTQYF
TRBV9	TRBJ2-4	CASSVLQGLAGFKNIQYF
TRBV5-6	TRBJ1-3	CASRVRFSGNTIYF
TRBV20-1	TRBJ1-6	CSAAPRKPLHF
TRBV4-1	TRBJ2-7	CASSQPHRRTYEQYF
TRBV9	TRBJ1-4	CASSRWGGEEKLFF
TRBV2	TRBJ2-5	CASSAGTYQETQYF
TRBV6-2/TRBV6-3	TRBJ2-3	CASSYSGTAQMDTQYF
TRBV29-1	TRBJ2-7	CSVQKPGSYEQYF
TRBV18	TRBJ2-3	CASSPPKWTDTQYF
TRBV30	TRBJ2-7	CAWSPSWTSLPYEQYF
TRBV4-3	TRBJ2-3	CASSQRRAGGADTQYF
TRBV2	TRBJ1-3	CASRTWAGPGNTIYF
TRBV6-5	TRBJ2-7	CASTGEGTYEQYF
TRBV7-8	TRBJ1-2	CASSLENYGYTF
TRBV29-1	TRBJ1-2	CSAQDAPRRGYTF
TRBV6-1	TRBJ1-3	CASSDTAASGNTIYF
TRBV7-9	TRBJ2-1	CASTKKEGQGANEQFF
TRBV6-5	TRBJ2-1	CASIERSGGYNEQFF
TRBV5-1	TRBJ2-3	CASSTTAGPGTDTQYF
TRBV6-5	TRBJ2-7	CASSYSGGTIRYEQYF
TRBV6-2/TRBV6-3	TRBJ2-5	CASSFVLPPETQYF